The next 21 T cell receptor beta chains were all read from a single sample in a study of early T cells in non-severe SARS-CoV-2 infection. TCRdb passed the 5' RACE reads through MiXCR, listing each CDR3 protein once. Of around 59,000 distinct CDR3 sequences listed, about 8.9% were seen once; the top ten hold 17%. The sequencing sample was made of whole blood. These receptors all stem from an adult who was a healthcare worker with PCR-confirmed SARS-CoV-2 infection or an uninfected control (not recorded which).

Remarks on this clonotype: Possible read error: a much larger clone is one base away. The chain joins TRBV25-1 to TRBJ2-2, with D perhaps given as TRBD1 or TRBD2 (5 bases each). Germline V gene lookup returns CDR1 MGHDK and CDR2 SYGVNS. The CDR3 totals 12 residues. The CDR3 bases are TGTGCCAGCAGTGGAGGGACCGGGGAGCTGTATTTT. This translates into CASSGGTGELYF. The variable domain in full, completed from reference TRBV25-1 and TRBJ2-2, reads EADIYQTPRYLVIGTGKKITLECSQTMGHDKMYWYQQDPGMELHLIHYSYGVNSTEKGDLSSESTVSRIRTEHFPLTLESARPSHTSQYLCASSGGTGELYFGEGSRLTVL.

The table lists this clonotype with a few counts. V is TRBV30 and J is TRBJ1-1, with 7 nucleotides matching TRBD1. Looked up from germline, CDR1 is GTSNPN and CDR2 is SVGIG (reference sequence). V lost 3 bases, J lost 9 bases, and 13 bases stayed unmatched. The CDR3 runs 14 residues. The CDR3 coding sequence is TGTGCCTGGAGCGAGACAGGGCCCGGATCCCAAGCTTTCTTT. Translating gives CAWSETGPGSQAFF.

This clonotype was detected many times. The CDR3 reads CASKPEAAPGEQYF. CDR3 DNA sequence: TGCGCCAGCAAACCGGAGGCCGCGCCGGGGGAGCAGTACTTC. This chain links TRBV5-1 with TRBJ2-7; D perhaps matches TRBD2 (5 bases). Germline assignment: CDR1 SGHRS and CDR2 YFSETQ. V lost 6 bases, J lost 7 bases, and 20 bases lay in between. This CDR3 has 14 amino acids.

This chain uses TRBV4-3 with TRBJ2-1; 12 nucleotides line up with TRBD2. From germline, CDR1 is LGHNA and CDR2 YSLEER. The CDR3 loop spans 16 amino acids. The trim removed 0 bases at V and 8 bases at J, leaving 5 bases unmatched. The CDR3 sequence is CASSQDGTSGFDEQFF. The CDR3 bases are TGCGCCAGCAGCCAAGATGGGACTAGCGGGTTTGATGAGCAGTTCTTC.

Many counts were recorded for this clonotype. The V gene is TRBV7-9, the J gene TRBJ1-1; possible D gene TRBD1, 6 bases. Per germline, CDR1 SEHNR and CDR2 FQNEAQ (reference sequence). The CDR3 contains 13 residues. The V end was cut by 5 bases, the J end by 10 bases, with 17 bases between. The CDR3 spells CASSLGADLGAFF. The CDR3 region has the DNA TGTGCCAGCAGCCTGGGGGCAGACCTCGGAGCTTTCTTT.

This clonotype has a handful of counts. The chain employs TRBV29-1 and TRBJ2-1; 12 bases match TRBD2. Germline V CDR1 and CDR2: SQVTM, ANQGSEA. With 7 bases clipped from V and 6 bases from J, the junction kept 7 bases outside the gene matches. The CDR3 is 14 amino acids. CDR3 in amino acids: CSAYTSGGINEQFF. DNA of the CDR3: TGCAGCGCCTATACTAGCGGGGGGATCAATGAGCAGTTCTTC.

This clonotype was counted many times. The rearrangement links TRBV3-1 to TRBJ2-7, with a possible D match to TRBD1 (5 bases). The CDR3 extends over 14 amino acids. Germline-derived CDR1 and CDR2 are LGHDT and YNNKEL (reference sequence). Trimming took 3 bases from V and 2 from J, leaving 11 bases between them. The CDR3 loop is CASSQRQTPYEQYF. CDR3 nucleotides: TGTGCCAGCAGCCAGAGACAGACTCCCTACGAGCAGTACTTC.

This clonotype has a count of ten or more. The chain has TRBV7-2 and TRBJ2-1; D possibly matches TRBD1 or TRBD2 (7 bases each). There are 15 residues in the CDR3. The V end lost 3 bases, the J end lost 1 base, and 10 bases lay between the germline ends. Germline CDR1 SGHTA, CDR2 FQGNSA. The chain's CDR3 is CASSFQGGSYNEQFF. Written as DNA, the CDR3 is TGTGCCAGCAGCTTCCAGGGGGGGTCCTACAATGAGCAGTTCTTC.

This clonotype has more than one count but fewer than ten. The chain is built from TRBV5-6 and TRBJ2-4, with TRBD1 as a possible D gene (6 bases). Per germline, CDR1 SGHDT and CDR2 YYEEEE. The ends were cut back, 2 bases at V and 5 bases at J, with 14 bases in the middle. This CDR3 is built from 15 residues. In DNA, the CDR3 is TGTGCCAGCAGCTTTACAGGGCTAGGCGAAAACATTCAGTACTTC. Translated: CASSFTGLGENIQYF.

The V call is TRBV6-6, the J call TRBJ1-1, with D unclear. The ends were cut back, 4 bases at V and 5 bases at J, with 11 bases in the middle. This CDR3 is 13 amino acids long. Germline V lookup: CDR1 MNHNY, CDR2 SVGAGI (reference sequence). The CDR3 reads CASSFQGNTEAFF. CDR3 coding DNA: TGTGCCAGCAGTTTTCAAGGGAATACTGAAGCTTTCTTT.

This clonotype has only a few counts. The V call is TRBV7-2, the J call TRBJ2-5; D is unclear. Germline lookup yields CDR1 SGHTA and CDR2 FQGNSA. There are 13 residues in the CDR3. Between the trimmed V and J ends, which lost 4 bases and 0 bases, there was a span of 6 bases. CDR3 in DNA: TGTGCCAGCAGCTGGAGTTACCAAGAGACCCAGTACTTC. Its protein is CASSWSYQETQYF.

This clonotype occurred many times. V and J are TRBV6-6 and TRBJ1-5, with a possible D match to TRBD1 (5 bases). This CDR3 is built from 13 residues. The germline V gene encodes CDR1 MNHNY and CDR2 SVGAGI (reference sequence). V gave up 5 bases and J gave up 7 bases, with 12 bases separating them. This CDR3 is CASSAPGDQPQHF. CDR3 coding DNA: TGTGCCAGCAGTGCCCCGGGGGACCAGCCCCAGCATTTT.

The chain links TRBV12-3 or TRBV12-4 to TRBJ2-5; D remains ambiguous. The CDR3 consists of 15 residues. Between the trimmed V and J ends, which lost 7 bases and 5 bases, there was a span of 20 bases. The CDR3 reads CASTLGVSGSETQYF. The DNA for the CDR3 is TGTGCCAGCACCCTCGGAGTTTCGGGCTCGGAGACCCAGTACTTC.

This clonotype was seen repeatedly, ten times or more. The gene calls are TRBV19 and TRBJ1-5, with 7 bases lining up with TRBD1. The CDR3 is made up of 13 amino acids. V dropped 4 bases and J dropped 7; count of bases not matched to a gene: 4. The germline gives CDR1 LNHDA, CDR2 SQIVND (reference sequence). The CDR3: CASSSLQGQPQHF. CDR3 coding DNA: TGTGCCAGTAGTAGCTTACAGGGGCAGCCCCAGCATTTT.

This clonotype showed up many times. The rearrangement uses TRBV12-3 or TRBV12-4 and TRBJ2-4; D is unresolved. Trimming pared 2 bases from V and 0 bases from J, leaving 17 bases between. The CDR3 contains 18 residues. The CDR3 spells CASSLQPLNRLAKNIQYF. The CDR3 nucleotides are TGTGCCAGCAGTTTACAGCCGCTTAATAGATTAGCCAAAAACATTCAGTACTTC.

With respect to this clonotype: A much more abundant neighbour one base away suggests this may be a read error. V is TRBV7-2 and J is TRBJ2-7; D not resolved. The germline V gene encodes CDR1 SGHTA and CDR2 FQGNSA. V lost 5 bases and J 2 bases, leaving 16 bases between the germline ends. The CDR3 spans 15 residues. The CDR3 coding sequence is TGTGCCAGCAGCGAGGATTCGAGATTTACCTACGAGCAGTACTTC. It specifies CASSEDSRFTYEQYF.

The table lists this clonotype with many counts. The chain employs TRBV5-1 and TRBJ1-1, with D perhaps TRBD1 (6 bases). The CDR3 contains 14 residues. Germline CDR1 is SGHRS and CDR2 is YFSETQ. V was pared by 0 bases and J by 4 bases, with 10 bases between. CDR3 residues: CASSLAGAGTEAFF. For the CDR3, the DNA is TGCGCCAGCAGCTTGGCGGGGGCGGGCACTGAAGCTTTCTTT.

The chain recombines TRBV28 with TRBJ2-7; 9 bases line up with TRBD2. Germline CDR1 and CDR2: MDHEN and SYDVKM. Unmatched junction bases numbered 4, after V lost 7 bases and J lost 0 bases. This CDR3 is built from 14 residues. The CDR3 DNA sequence: TGTGCCAGCATTGTTAGCGGGAGCTCCTACGAGCAGTACTTC. Amino acid sequence: CASIVSGSSYEQYF.

This clonotype was counted between two and nine times. The chain recombines TRBV7-9 with TRBJ1-4; 8 bases fit TRBD1. There are 13 residues in the CDR3. The germline V gene has CDR1 SEHNR and CDR2 FQNEAQ (reference sequence). Trimming removed 5 bases from V and 5 bases from J; junction bases left unmatched: 1. The CDR3 coding sequence is TGTGCCAGCAGCCGGGACAGGAATGAAAAACTGTTTTTT. Its translation is CASSRDRNEKLFF.

The table lists this clonotype with many counts. This rearrangement joins TRBV11-2 to TRBJ2-1; D unresolved. The CDR3 length is 16 residues. Germline V gives CDR1 SGHAT, CDR2 FQNNGV. V dropped 3 bases and J dropped 0 bases, with 12 bases sitting between them. The CDR3 nucleotides read TGTGCCAGCAGCTTCGTCGGGCAAAGCTCCTACAATGAGCAGTTCTTC. Translation: CASSFVGQSSYNEQFF.

Many counts were recorded for this clonotype. The rearrangement links TRBV29-1 to TRBJ1-2; no reliable D call. CDR3 size: 12 residues. Germline values: CDR1 SQVTM, CDR2 ANQGSEA. V was shortened by 6 bases and J by 2 bases, with 10 bases between the two germline ends. The CDR3 nucleotides read TGCAGCGTGGTAATTTCAAACTATGGCTACACCTTC. Translated: CSVVISNYGYTF.